Here is one TCR beta chain with its context. These data are taken from a study of blood T cell repertoires in COVID-19. Repertoires were generated with immunoSEQ multiplex PCR, while TCRdb's copy carries only in-frame clones and drops some. There are about 170,000 clones in the sample; around 78% occur only once, and 4% to 4.5% lies in the top ten. The germline V and J ends were trimmed by 5 bases and 5 bases, with 15 bases remaining between them. CDR1 is PRHDT and CDR2 is FYEKMQ in the germline V gene (reference sequence). The length of the CDR3 is 14 residues. The chain has TRBV13 and TRBJ1-1; no clear D. This receptor was identified in a woman in her fifties or sixties who had recovered from COVID-19. The sample consisted of PBMCs or T cells enriched from blood (not recorded which). CDR3 sequence (DNA): TGTGCCAGCAGCAAACTAACCGGGGAGACTGAAGCTTTCTTT. Its translation is CASSKLTGETEAFF.